This T cell receptor beta chain is from a study of beta chain features in type 1 diabetes. Findings and caveats of the study: Reduced insertions and increased deletions marked VDJ junctions in type 1 diabetes patients.

Since all of the isolated RNA was reverse transcribed, expressed TCRB transcripts were what got sequenced. TCRdb's table, derived via immunoSEQ multiplex PCR, lists solely in-frame clones and lacks some. This repertoire shows around 400,000 clones, over 10% found once; its top ten account for 0.017%. The CDR3 contains 14 residues. V shed 1 base and J shed 2 bases, with 8 bases lying between them. Germline V gene data show CDR1 as GTSNPN and CDR2 as SVGIG (reference sequence). One heparinised blood draw, averaging about 100 mL, came from each donor. Each sorted fraction was over 95% pure. A note on this clone: Its antigen is as yet unknown.

What was sequenced was naive CD4+ T cells from blood. V is TRBV30 and J is TRBJ1-4; tentatively, D is TRBD1 (5 bases). The clonotype comes from a man between 18 and 35 years old in good health. The CDR3 loop reads CAWSEGRTNEKLFF. The CDR3 DNA reads as TGTGCCTGGAGTGAGGGGAGGACTAATGAAAAACTGTTTTTT.